The clone carrying this T cell receptor beta chain appeared a few times. Its cognate antigen is unknown. The sample belongs to a study of cytomegalovirus exposure and HLA in healthy donors. Study-wide findings and caveats: Available immune exposure information covered CMV serostatus only. A few chains linked to CMV were shown in vitro to be specific for CMV antigens.

Donors in the study were healthy people who gave bone marrow. The PCR employed 60 Vbeta primers together with 13 Jbeta primers. The table came from immunoSEQ multiplex PCR; TCRdb's copy has only in-frame clones and leaves some out. Among some 200,000 clones listed, around four fifths were seen once. Germline V lookup: CDR1 SGHRS, CDR2 YFSETQ. The CDR3 consists of 12 residues. The ends lost 0 bases at V and 7 bases at J; junction bases unmatched: 0. The sequence derives from a man over 45 in good health and CMV-seronegative. This sequence joins TRBV5-1 and TRBJ1-1, with 7 nucleotides matching TRBD1. Sequenced material: PBMCs. CDR3 residues: CASSLDRGEAFF. CDR3 bases: TGCGCCAGCAGCTTGGACAGGGGTGAAGCTTTCTTT. The complete variable domain, with remaining parts taken from reference TRBV5-1 and TRBJ1-1, reads KAGVTQTPRYLIKTRGQQVTLSCSPISGHRSVSWYQQTPGQGLQFLFEYFSETQRNKGNFPGRFSGRQFSNSRSEMNVSTLELGDSALYLCASSLDRGEAFFGQGTRLTVV.